Below, 9 T cell receptor beta chains from the same sample are listed, as sequenced in a study of beta chain features in type 1 diabetes. The authors reverse transcribed all of the isolated RNA, so sequencing captured expressed TCRB transcripts. Method: immunoSEQ multiplex PCR; TCRdb's copy keeps in-frame clones and lacks some. This sample has a few hundred thousand clones, with 25% to 30% found just once. The sample taken for sequencing was central memory CD4+ T cells from blood. Receptors were obtained from a man aged 30 to 45 in good health.

A remark on this clone: Distinct nucleotide sequences in the sample also encode this CDR3. The chain joins TRBV30 to TRBJ2-7; no definite D call. This CDR3 is built from 12 residues. V lost 3 bases and J lost 2, with 8 bases in between. Germline V gene data show CDR1 as GTSNPN and CDR2 as SVGIG (reference sequence). The CDR3 bases are TGTGCCTGGAGCGGTATCACCTACGAGCAGTACTTC. Protein product: CAWSGITYEQYF.

This clone has ten or more counts. V is TRBV28 and J is TRBJ2-4; D may correspond to TRBD1 or TRBD2 (5 bases each). The length of the CDR3 is 17 residues. V lost 6 bases to trimming and J lost 1 base, with 19 bases between them. CDR1 is MDHEN, CDR2 SYDVKM, per germline. The CDR3 coding sequence is TGTGCCAGCAGCTGGGCAGGGAGTGGCGGGGCCAAAAACATTCAGTACTTC. This encodes CASSWAGSGGAKNIQYF.

The gene calls are TRBV7-9 and TRBJ2-5; D is perhaps TRBD1 or TRBD2 (5 bases each). Trimming removed 4 bases at V and 1 base at J, with 7 bases between. CDR1 and CDR2 from the germline V gene are SEHNR and FQNEAQ (reference sequence). The CDR3 is made up of 13 amino acids. The CDR3 reads CASSSGTQETQYF. The CDR3 bases are TGTGCCAGCAGCTCGGGGACCCAAGAGACCCAGTACTTC.

This clone appeared a few times. The chain links TRBV18 to TRBJ2-7; TRBD1 is a possible D gene (6 bases). The CDR3 has 13 amino acids. Between the trimmed V and J ends, which lost 6 bases and 5 bases, there was a span of 14 bases. CDR1 and CDR2 from the germline V gene are KGHSH and LQKENI. CDR3: CASSPQGSHEQYF. CDR3 nucleotide sequence: TGTGCCAGCTCTCCTCAGGGGAGTCACGAGCAGTACTTC.

The CDR3 is CASSPRDRLIADTQYF. CDR3 DNA: TGTGCCAGTAGTCCCCGGGACAGGTTGATAGCAGATACGCAGTATTTT. The chain carries TRBV19 and TRBJ2-3; 8 bases are shared with TRBD1. CDR1 and CDR2 from the germline V gene are LNHDA and SQIVND (reference sequence). V lost 5 bases to trimming and J lost 4 bases; unmatched junction nucleotides: 11. The CDR3 has 16 residues.

The chain has TRBV6-5 and TRBJ2-3; 7 bases fit TRBD2. J was trimmed by 6 bases and V by 4 bases; bases with no gene match: 4. The CDR3 runs to 13 residues. Germline assignment: CDR1 MNHEY and CDR2 SVGAGI. The CDR3 here is CASSFGEGDTQYF. The CDR3 DNA reads as TGTGCCAGCAGTTTTGGGGAGGGGGATACGCAGTATTTT.

This sequence joins TRBV5-4 and TRBJ2-1; 8 nucleotides align to TRBD1. This CDR3 comprises 16 residues. Germline assignment: CDR1 SGHNT and CDR2 YYREEE (reference sequence). V shed 4 bases and J 8 bases; nucleotides not matched to a gene: 14. CDR3 amino acids: CASSRDGTGAGDEQFF. In nucleotides, the CDR3 is TGTGCCAGCAGCCGAGACGGGACAGGAGCTGGGGATGAGCAGTTCTTC.

In this sample, this clone turned up once. The chain couples TRBV15 to TRBJ1-1; TRBD1 agrees at 8 bases. Germline lookup yields CDR1 LNHNV and CDR2 YYDKDF (reference sequence). V trimming: 4 bases; J trimming: 4 bases; junction bases outside the gene matches: 5. The CDR3 contains 14 residues. As DNA, the CDR3 is TGTGCCACCAGCAAGCTACAGGGGGGCACTGAAGCTTTCTTT. Protein sequence: CATSKLQGGTEAFF.

J is TRBJ2-1 and V is TRBV5-6; tentative D call: TRBD1 (6 bases). Germline assignment: CDR1 SGHDT and CDR2 YYEEEE. V lost 4 bases to trimming and J lost 3 bases, with 14 bases between them. There are 15 residues in the CDR3. CDR3 region: CASSKGWDIYNEQFF. CDR3 in DNA: TGTGCCAGCAGCAAAGGATGGGACATCTACAATGAGCAGTTCTTC.